These 22 T cell receptor beta chains share one sample of origin, sequenced in a study of control samples from healthy donors and cancer patients. Method: immunoSEQ multiplex PCR; TCRdb's copy keeps in-frame clones and lacks some. The top ten hold just under 4% of the sample, which has tens of thousands of clones, over 75% seen once. Sample: blood. These receptors all come from a woman in her 50s in good health.

V and J are TRBV11-2 and TRBJ2-5; 7 bases align to TRBD2. The CDR3 totals 15 residues. J was trimmed by 3 bases and V by 2 bases; bases with no gene match: 6. Germline CDR1 reads SGHAT; CDR2 reads FQNNGV. The CDR3 DNA is TGTGCCAGCAGCTTATGGCCCACTAGCGAAGAGACCCAGTACTTC. This translates into CASSLWPTSEETQYF.

This rearrangement joins TRBV2 to TRBJ2-1; TRBD2 aligns across 12 bases. This CDR3 contains 16 residues. J lost 8 bases, V lost 3 bases, and 8 bases had no gene match. CDR1 is SNHLY and CDR2 is FYNNEI in the germline V gene. The CDR3 bases are TGTGCCAGCAGTGACGTCGGGACTAGCGGGTACGATGAGCAGTTCTTC. Translating it yields CASSDVGTSGYDEQFF. Full variable domain (outside the CDR3, taken from reference TRBV2 and TRBJ2-1): EPEVTQTPSHQVTQMGQEVILRCVPISNHLYFYWYRQILGQKVEFLVSFYNNEISEKSEIFDDQFSVERPDGSNFTLKIRSTKLEDSAMYFCASSDVGTSGYDEQFFGPGTRLTVL.

The chain employs TRBV6-6 and TRBJ2-1; 7 nucleotides align to TRBD2. This CDR3 spans 16 amino acids. Looked up from germline, CDR1 is MNHNY and CDR2 is SVGAGI (reference sequence). V was pared by 10 bases and J by 4 bases, with 16 bases of the junction left unmatched. The CDR3 spells CATGLGGGDPYNEQFF. The CDR3, as DNA: TGTGCCACCGGCCTTGGGGGAGGGGACCCTTACAATGAGCAGTTCTTC.

The rearrangement uses TRBV7-9 and TRBJ2-7; D not resolved. Per germline, CDR1 SEHNR and CDR2 FQNEAQ (reference sequence). Trimming stripped 1 base from V and 2 bases from J, with 9 bases between. The CDR3 consists of 14 residues. The CDR3 loop is CASSLDRTAYEQYF. CDR3 bases: TGTGCCAGCAGCTTAGATCGTACGGCCTACGAGCAGTACTTC.

This chain joins TRBV23-1 and TRBJ2-7; D is unclear. TRBV23-1 is an ORF; its function is uncertain. The CDR3 totals 16 residues. V shed 0 bases and J shed 1 base, with 13 bases lying between them. CDR3: CASSQSTSLRSYEQYF. CDR3 DNA sequence: TGCGCCAGCAGTCAATCGACATCCTTACGATCCTACGAGCAGTACTTC.

The V call is TRBV19, the J call TRBJ1-1; no reliable D call. CDR3 size: 12 residues. Trimming pared 5 bases from V and 2 bases from J, leaving 6 bases between. The germline gives CDR1 LNHDA, CDR2 SQIVND (reference sequence). The CDR3 sequence is CASSFRNTEAFF. In nucleotides, the CDR3 is TGTGCCAGTAGTTTCAGAAACACTGAAGCTTTCTTT.

To note about this clone: This sample includes further DNA sequences coding for the same CDR3. The chain couples TRBV28 to TRBJ1-2; D is ambiguous. This CDR3 contains 13 residues. Trimming took off 2 bases at V and 2 bases at J, with 6 bases between the two ends. From germline, CDR1 is MDHEN and CDR2 SYDVKM. The CDR3 region is CASSLGQNYGYTF. DNA for the CDR3: TGTGCCAGCAGTTTAGGGCAGAACTATGGCTACACCTTC.

The genes are TRBV21-1 and TRBJ2-7. TRBV21-1 is deemed a pseudogene. This CDR3 region has 13 residues. The CDR3 here is CASSERSRYEQYF. In DNA, the CDR3 is TGTGCCAGCAGCGAAAGGTCACGCTACGAGCAGTACTTC.

This clone was observed once. J is TRBJ2-6 and V is TRBV18; no reliable D call. CDR3 length: 18 residues. Trimming stripped 1 base from V and 2 bases from J, with 15 bases between. Germline-derived CDR1 and CDR2 are KGHSH and LQKENI. The CDR3 DNA sequence: TGTGCCAGCTCACCACGTTTAGACGGCCCCACTGGGGCCAACGTCCTGACTTTC. Its protein is CASSPRLDGPTGANVLTF.

The CDR3 region is CAWSDYEQYF. In nucleotides, the CDR3 is TGTGCCTGGAGTGATTACGAGCAGTACTTC. This chain connects TRBV30 to TRBJ2-7; no definite D call. Trimming shortened V by 1 base and J by 4 bases, and 2 bases separated the two germline ends. The CDR3 spans 10 residues. Germline-derived CDR1 and CDR2 are GTSNPN and SVGIG (reference sequence).

The chain has TRBV13 and TRBJ2-4; D may be TRBD2 (5 bases). Germline V gene lookup returns CDR1 PRHDT and CDR2 FYEKMQ (reference sequence). CDR3 size: 16 residues. V was pared by 5 bases and J by 9 bases, with 23 bases between. The CDR3 is CASSPKRTSGEGIQYF. CDR3 sequence (DNA): TGTGCCAGCAGCCCCAAGCGTACCAGTGGTGAGGGCATTCAGTACTTC.

CDR3 coding DNA: TGTGCCAGCAGCGGACGAGGGGCGGCGGAGACCCAGTACTTC. It yields the protein CASSGRGAAETQYF. V is TRBV9 and J is TRBJ2-5; D may be TRBD1 or TRBD2 (5 bases each). The V gene lost 3 bases and the J gene lost 5 bases, with 14 bases spanning the gap. The CDR3 spans 14 residues. Germline-derived CDR1 and CDR2 are SGDLS and YYNGEE.

The CDR3: CASSLGTGGYGYTF. CDR3 DNA: TGTGCCAGCAGCTTGGGGACAGGGGGCTATGGCTACACCTTC. The V and J genes are TRBV7-2 and TRBJ1-2, with 11 positions matching TRBD1. Trimming at V came to 3 bases and at J to 4 bases, leaving 1 base not matched to a gene. CDR1 and CDR2 from the germline V gene are SGHTA and FQGNSA. The CDR3 has 14 amino acids.

This rearrangement joins TRBV6-6 to TRBJ1-6, with 9 bases identical to TRBD1. This CDR3 spans 14 amino acids. V lost 4 bases, J lost 10 bases, and 5 bases stayed unmatched. The V gene's germline CDR1 is MNHNY and CDR2 SVGAGI (reference sequence). The CDR3 is CASSFGQGNSPLHF. As DNA, the CDR3 is TGTGCCAGCAGTTTTGGACAGGGGAACTCACCCCTCCACTTT.

V is TRBV7-9 and J is TRBJ2-7; tentatively, D is TRBD1 (6 bases). CDR3 length: 14 residues. With 0 bases removed from V and 4 bases from J, the gap between germline ends came to 10 bases. The germline V gene has CDR1 SEHNR and CDR2 FQNEAQ (reference sequence). Written as DNA, the CDR3 is TGTGCCAGCAGCTTAGCGGGGGCAGGGTACGAGCAGTACTTC. It is translated as CASSLAGAGYEQYF.

The genes are TRBV7-8 and TRBJ2-3; 16 nucleotides align to TRBD2. V shed 4 bases, J shed 7 bases, and the junction held 5 bases outside the gene matches. Per the germline V gene, CDR1 is SGHVS and CDR2 is FQNEAQ. The CDR3 loop spans 16 amino acids. CDR3 sequence reads: CASSSGTSGRGYTQYF. CDR3 coding DNA: TGTGCCAGCAGCTCGGGGACTAGCGGGAGGGGTTATACGCAGTATTTT.

The rearrangement links TRBV5-3 to TRBJ2-5, with no clear D. TRBV5-3 belongs to the ORF category, with a function that is uncertain. Deletions cut 3 bases from V and 2 bases from J, with 11 bases between. The CDR3 loop spans 14 amino acids. Here the CDR3 reads CARSSGWSQETQYF. CDR3 DNA: TGTGCCAGAAGCTCCGGATGGTCTCAAGAGACCCAGTACTTC.

This clone has a single count. The chain employs TRBV15 and TRBJ1-5; D call uncertain. Germline values: CDR1 LNHNV, CDR2 YYDKDF (reference sequence). The CDR3 consists of 12 residues. V gave up 2 bases and J gave up 8 bases, with 7 bases separating them. Here the CDR3 DNA reads TGTGCCACCAGCAGAAGTTTTGAGCCCCAGCATTTT. Translated: CATSRSFEPQHF.

The chain recombines TRBV28 with TRBJ1-5, with TRBD1 as a possible D gene (5 bases). The CDR3 covers 17 residues. Trimming pared 2 bases from V and 6 bases from J, leaving 20 bases between. Per the germline V gene, CDR1 is MDHEN and CDR2 is SYDVKM. The CDR3 is CASSLGSAEGVGQPQHF. In nucleotides, the CDR3 is TGTGCCAGCAGTTTAGGCTCAGCGGAAGGGGTAGGTCAGCCCCAGCATTTT.

The chain couples TRBV28 to TRBJ2-3, with D unclear. Per germline, CDR1 MDHEN and CDR2 SYDVKM. The CDR3 loop spans 13 amino acids. Trimming took off 2 bases at V and 4 bases at J, with 7 bases between the two ends. The CDR3 DNA sequence: TGTGCCAGCAGTTTAAGGCTATCAGATACGCAGTATTTT. This encodes CASSLRLSDTQYF. The entire variable domain, with the rest obtained from reference TRBV28 and TRBJ2-3, is as follows: DVKVTQSSRYLVKRTGEKVFLECVQDMDHENMFWYRQDPGLGLRLIYFSYDVKMKEKGDIPEGYSVSREKKERFSLILESASTNQTSMYLCASSLRLSDTQYFGPGTRLTVL.

This chain links TRBV11-2 with TRBJ1-3; D remains unclear. The CDR3 is made up of 16 amino acids. V lost 1 base and J 0 bases, leaving 10 bases between the germline ends. Germline assignment: CDR1 SGHAT and CDR2 FQNNGV. CDR3 in DNA: TGTGCCAGCAGCTTAGGGAGCAGTAACTCTGGAAACACCATATATTTT. Its translation is CASSLGSSNSGNTIYF.

The V call is TRBV2, the J call TRBJ1-1; no definite D call. Germline CDR1 reads SNHLY; CDR2 reads FYNNEI. Trimming pared 9 bases from V and 1 base from J, leaving 12 bases between. This CDR3 comprises 13 residues. The CDR3 DNA reads TGTGCCAGTACGGGGTTCTGGAACACTGAAGCTTTCTTT. Translating gives CASTGFWNTEAFF.